This entry lists 2 T cell receptor beta chains sequenced from one sample in a study of blood T cell repertoires in COVID-19. Clones were sequenced by immunoSEQ multiplex PCR, and TCRdb holds only the in-frame ones, with some missing. The sample includes 85,000 to 95,000 clones, 89% of them seen just once. The sequenced sample was peripheral blood. Receptors were obtained from an elderly woman with active COVID-19.

The V call is TRBV6-4, the J call TRBJ1-1, with D tentatively TRBD1 (5 bases). The CDR3 runs 11 residues. V was pared by 10 bases and J by 5 bases, with 11 bases between. The germline V gene has CDR1 MRHNA and CDR2 SNTAGT. CDR3 bases: TGTGCCACTGGGGGGGTAACTGAAGCTTTCTTT. Translation: CATGGVTEAFF.

This rearrangement joins TRBV2 to TRBJ2-7; 10 bases match TRBD2. V lost 5 bases, J lost 1 base, and 2 bases stayed unmatched. The CDR3 spans 14 residues. Per germline, CDR1 SNHLY and CDR2 FYNNEI. Here the CDR3 DNA reads TGTGCCAGCAGTATAGCGGGAGGATCCTACGAGCAGTACTTC. It specifies CASSIAGGSYEQYF.